This T cell receptor beta chain was sequenced during a study of T cell clonotyping in hematopoietic cell transplantation. Some clones are missing from TCRdb's copy, which holds only in-frame ones; the method was immunoSEQ multiplex PCR. The table has 900 to 1,300 clones, roughly two thirds seen once. V was shortened by 1 base and J by 2 bases, with 14 bases between the two germline ends. Germline CDR1 reads LGHNA; CDR2 reads YSLEER. The CDR3 has 16 residues. The chain employs TRBV4-3 and TRBJ1-1, with D maybe TRBD1 (6 bases). The origin of this receptor is a female patient aged 30-39 years who had an allogeneic stem cell transplant, so T cells may come from the graft donor. Some clones in this sample may be carry-over from other donors' samples. Sequenced here: peripheral blood mononuclear cells, sampled 100 days after allogeneic stem cell transplant. In DNA, the CDR3 is TGCGCCAGCAGCCAAGTCACCGGGGGCGATAACACTGAAGCTTTCTTT. Its translation is CASSQVTGGDNTEAFF.